This T cell receptor (beta chain) was documented in a study of T cell responses to AZD1222 COVID-19 vaccine. Study-wide results and limits: An increase in Spike-specific TCR breadth and depth was observed after two AZD1222 doses.

Using immunoSEQ multiplex PCR, the repertoire was profiled, and TCRdb retains in-frame clones only, with some absent. The repertoire holds 50,000 to 65,000 clones, with about 90% as singletons. To note about this clone: Its specificity is not known.

Germline V gives CDR1 MGHRA, CDR2 YSYEKL. The V gene end was trimmed by 1 base and the J gene end by 10 bases; junction bases not matched to a gene: 13. CDR3 size: 16 residues. This sample comprised peripheral blood, obtained on day 0 of AZD1222 vaccination. The V call is TRBV4-1, the J call TRBJ1-5, with TRBD1 identical over 7 bases. The sequence was collected from an adult in good health. As DNA, the CDR3 is TGCGCCAGCAGCCAAGGCCAGGGGGTGAGGGGTCGTCCCCAGCATTTT. This encodes CASSQGQGVRGRPQHF.